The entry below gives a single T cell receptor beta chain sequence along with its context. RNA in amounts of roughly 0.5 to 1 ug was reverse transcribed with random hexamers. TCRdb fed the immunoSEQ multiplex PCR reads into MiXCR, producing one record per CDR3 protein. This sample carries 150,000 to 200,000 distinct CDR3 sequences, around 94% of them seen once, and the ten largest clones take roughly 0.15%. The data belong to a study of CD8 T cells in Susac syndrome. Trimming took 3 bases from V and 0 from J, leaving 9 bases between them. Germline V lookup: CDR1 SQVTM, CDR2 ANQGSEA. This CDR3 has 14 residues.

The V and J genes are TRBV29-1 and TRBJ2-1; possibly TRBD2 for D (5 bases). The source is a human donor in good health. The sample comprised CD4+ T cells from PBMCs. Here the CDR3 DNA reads TGCAGCGTTGACAATGGGAGCTCCTACAATGAGCAGTTCTTC. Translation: CSVDNGSSYNEQFF.